The T cell receptor beta chain under discussion was sequenced for a study of shared clonotypes between healthy human individuals (dated by TCRdb to 2018 to 2020). About the investigation overall: A few men and a couple of women, aged 18 to 49 years, made up the cohort. Each donor's leukapheresis produced roughly between roughly 0.85 and 9.5 billion PBMCs. Libraries were prepared and TCR repertoires were sequenced by different laboratories using diverse techniques, in order to increase sequencing depth and limit assay-specific biases. Blood TCR repertoires of four to six healthy adults were deeply sequenced to estimate repertoire size and the extent of clonotype sharing between individuals. For each donor, three plates each were used for CD4 naive and CD4 memory, two plates were used for CD8 naive, and one plate was used for CD8 memory.

V is clipped by 0 bases and J by 6 bases, and the sequence between their germline boundaries is 12 bases long. According to the germline V gene, CDR1 reads KGHSH and CDR2 reads LQKENI. The CDR3 measures 15 amino acids from cysteine to phenylalanine. Here the CDR3 DNA is all that survives: 45 bases in frame from base 1. Using the deep immunoSEQ assay, multiplex PCR amplified TCR CDR3 regions from genomic DNA. Extracted genomic DNA from each cell subset was distributed evenly across all wells of several immunoSEQ 96-well plates, and each plate was treated as a replicate. For sorted subsets, around 200 ng genomic DNA, equal to tens of thousands of T cell genomes, was loaded into each replicate PCR. Purified libraries were quantified with a Qubit 3.0 fluorometer, sized on a Bioanalyzer 2100, and re-quantified with the KAPA Library Quantification kit. Each immunoSEQ 96-well plate was sequenced on its own single-read 150-cycle Illumina NextSeq 550 flow cell. Per the source publication's procedure: Because the immunoSEQ output held only junctional sequences and lacked quality scores, the filtering could not match the filtering applied to full-length reads. To assign V/J genes and CDR3, sequences were annotated against IMGT germline references using PyIR, a Python wrapper for IgBLAST v1.9. Reads with weak V/J assignments (E-value above 1e-6), missing CDR3, stop codons, out-of-frame junctions, or ambiguous translated residues were removed. A V3J clonotype was defined by an identical inferred V gene, J gene, and CDR3 amino acid sequence. To compute the percentage overlap between repertoires, the number of shared unique clonotypes was divided by the size of the smaller repertoire. RTK rarefaction, the Chao1 estimator, and Recon v2.1 estimates of unobserved clonotypes were used to assess repertoire richness. Generation probabilities for all TCRbeta clonotypes obtained by the gDNA method from a handful of donors were computed using OLGA. Drawn from immuneACCESS, this table holds only the in-frame rearrangements with V and J called that TCRdb kept. Clones are partly lost; checked studies trace under half to an unresolved V gene and leave the rest unexplained. The DNA was the basis for D and trimming; V, J and clone size are from that table. Here the sample has around 1.9 million clones; roughly 91% occur a single time. Jointly, the top ten make up more than 1.5% of the sample.

On the study overall, not on this receptor specifically: The small number of donors limited the genetic and exposure-history diversity represented. Compared with non-shared clonotypes, the clonotypes found in all four sorted-subset donors had higher generation probabilities. Sampling was restricted to blood, and TCR repertoires in tissue are likely to differ from TCR repertoires in blood. Sharing across a few donors was observed for approximately 5% of naive CD4, 3% to 4% of naive CD8, 2.3% of memory CD4, and around 0.42% of memory CD8 clonotypes. Even with the large sequencing depth, rarefaction of the sorted-subset datasets indicated that sequencing was incomplete. Estimated clonotype richness was generally larger for naive than for memory subsets. Pairwise subsampling led to the expectation that sequencing depth would affect the degree of clonotype sharing among donors.

CD8 naive samples were CD45RO-negative cells positively selected for CCR7, giving a CD45RA+CCR7+ population that excluded TemRA cells. Healthy HIV-negative adults with no recently reported acute infections or vaccinations were included as donors. Every donor was a Caucasian adult living in Nashville, Tennessee, USA. After blood collection by leukapheresis, PBMCs were isolated using Ficoll-Histopaque density gradient centrifugation and then cryopreserved in the vapor phase of liquid nitrogen. Analytical flow cytometry was used to check the purity and quantity of each magnetically sorted T cell population. Genomic DNA was isolated from every sorted fraction and measured by UV absorbance on a Nanodrop 2000c. With respect to this clone: Its cognate antigen has yet to be identified. Per-base qualities were not stored, and no clone one base away is much larger.

The sequence links TRBV18 to TRBJ2-1, and possibly TRBD2, on 5 matching bases. What was sequenced was naive CD8+ T cells from PBMCs. What this sample's cell subset or site label stands for: CD45RA+CCR7+. This clonotype was sampled from a man between 18 and 35 years old in good health. Some clones in this sample may be carry-over from other donors' samples. The CDR3 is CASSPPLAPGNEQFF. The sequence in DNA is TGTGCCAGCTCACCACCCCTAGCCCCGGGCAATGAGCAGTTCTTC.